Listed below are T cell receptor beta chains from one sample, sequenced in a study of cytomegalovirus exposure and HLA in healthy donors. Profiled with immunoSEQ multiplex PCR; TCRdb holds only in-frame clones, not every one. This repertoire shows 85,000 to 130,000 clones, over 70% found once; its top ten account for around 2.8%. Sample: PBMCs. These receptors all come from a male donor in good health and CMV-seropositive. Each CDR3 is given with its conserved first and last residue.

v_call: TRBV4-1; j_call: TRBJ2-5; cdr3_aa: CASSLPGGQETQYF
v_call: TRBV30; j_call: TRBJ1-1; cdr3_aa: CAWSGATGSGRAFF
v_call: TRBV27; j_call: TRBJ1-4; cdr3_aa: CASSLGRTDPNEKLFF
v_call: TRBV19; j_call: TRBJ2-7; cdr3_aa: CASSMGGAGYEQYF
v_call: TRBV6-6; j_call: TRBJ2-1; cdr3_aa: CASSSASGDNEQFF
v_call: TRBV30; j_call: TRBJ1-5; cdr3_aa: CAWSRGSNQPQHF
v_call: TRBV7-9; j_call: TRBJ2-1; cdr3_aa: CASSLLLAAGNEQFF
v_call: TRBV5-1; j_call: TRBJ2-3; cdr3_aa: CASSLAGTGGPDTQYF
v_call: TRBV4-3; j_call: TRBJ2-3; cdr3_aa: CASSHRQGVSDTQYF
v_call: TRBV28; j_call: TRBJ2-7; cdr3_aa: CASRRAGTSSYEQYF
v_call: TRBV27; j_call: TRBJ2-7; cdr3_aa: CASSSPRSGRVHEQYF
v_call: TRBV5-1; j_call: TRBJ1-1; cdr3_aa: CASSSGTEGTEAFF
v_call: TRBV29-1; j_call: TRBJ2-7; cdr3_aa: CSAGQYSSYEQYF
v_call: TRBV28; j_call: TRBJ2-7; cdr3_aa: CASWGAGAAYEQYF
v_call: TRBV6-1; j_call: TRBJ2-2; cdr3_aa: CASSRDSNTGELFF